One and the same sample provided the 11 T cell receptor beta chains below, sequenced in a study of T cell responses to AZD1222 COVID-19 vaccine. Profiling relied on immunoSEQ multiplex PCR, and the TCRdb table lists in-frame clones only, not all of them. The sample shows 15,000 to 20,000 clones, nearly 90% of them seen only once. Sequenced material: peripheral blood, taken 28 days after the second AZD1222 dose. The receptors originated from an adult who received the AZD1222 COVID-19 vaccine.

The chain is built from TRBV21-1 and TRBJ1-2. TRBV21-1 is flagged as a pseudogene. This CDR3 has 12 residues. CDR3 nucleotide sequence: TGTGCCAGCAGCAAAGGAGAGGATGGCTACACCTTC. Residues: CASSKGEDGYTF.

J is TRBJ1-2 and V is TRBV6-5; TRBD1 matches at 10 bases. Germline V lookup: CDR1 MNHEY, CDR2 SVGAGI. V gave up 2 bases and J gave up 6 bases; unmatched junction bases: 3. The CDR3 covers 14 residues. This CDR3 reads CASSYTGTGDGYTF. DNA of the CDR3: TGTGCCAGCAGTTACACCGGGACAGGGGATGGCTACACCTTC.

This chain joins TRBV7-3 and TRBJ2-3; D gene unclear. Trimming took off 2 bases at V and 0 bases at J, with 3 bases between the two ends. Germline values: CDR1 SGHTA, CDR2 FQGTGA. This CDR3 spans 13 amino acids. The CDR3 loop is CASSLPSTDTQYF. The CDR3 DNA follows: TGTGCCAGCAGCTTACCCAGCACAGATACGCAGTATTTT.

V and J are TRBV5-1 and TRBJ2-3, with a weak D call TRBD2 (5 bases). Deletions cut 0 bases from V and 0 bases from J, with 11 bases between. This CDR3 spans 16 amino acids. Germline values: CDR1 SGHRS, CDR2 YFSETQ. Here the CDR3 reads CASSLGVATSTDTQYF. CDR3 coding DNA: TGCGCCAGCAGCTTGGGGGTAGCGACTAGCACAGATACGCAGTATTTT.

The chain links TRBV10-2 to TRBJ1-1, with unresolved D. The CDR3 runs to 12 residues. Deletions cut 2 bases from V and 4 bases from J, with 5 bases between. CDR1 is WSHSY, CDR2 SAAADI, per germline. The CDR3 DNA follows: TGCGCCAGCAGTGAGATAGGCACTGAAGCTTTCTTT. It is translated as CASSEIGTEAFF.

The chain links TRBV6-5 to TRBJ1-5, with a possible D match to TRBD1 (6 bases). The CDR3 extends over 15 amino acids. Between the trimmed V and J ends, which lost 7 bases and 4 bases, there was a span of 17 bases. Germline V gene lookup returns CDR1 MNHEY and CDR2 SVGAGI. CDR3 residues: CASTRGLGPNQPQHF. In nucleotides, the CDR3 is TGTGCCAGCACCCGGGGGCTGGGGCCAAATCAGCCCCAGCATTTT.

V gene TRBV5-1 combines with J gene TRBJ2-5; weak D call: TRBD2 (5 bases). This CDR3 has 14 residues. V gave up 0 bases and J gave up 13 bases, with 19 bases separating them. CDR1 and CDR2 (germline): SGHRS, YFSETQ. Here the CDR3 reads CASSLDLGGGQPYF. In nucleotides, the CDR3 is TGCGCCAGCAGCTTGGATTTAGGTGGAGGTCAACCGTACTTC.

J is TRBJ1-5 and V is TRBV7-8, with D hard to call. V was clipped by 1 base and J by 4 bases, with 5 bases between them. Germline CDR1 is SGHVS and CDR2 is FQNEAQ. The CDR3 is made up of 13 amino acids. As DNA, the CDR3 is TGTGCCAGCAGCTTAGACGGGAATCAGCCCCAGCATTTT. Residues: CASSLDGNQPQHF.

CDR3 bases: TGCGCCAGCAGGGGAACTAGCGGACGTAATGAGCAGTTCTTC. This sequence encodes CASRGTSGRNEQFF. The chain recombines TRBV5-1 with TRBJ2-1; 8 positions agree with TRBD2. With 5 bases clipped from V and 7 bases from J, the junction kept 8 bases outside the gene matches. Germline values: CDR1 SGHRS, CDR2 YFSETQ. The CDR3 extends over 14 amino acids. Full variable domain (missing parts from reference TRBV5-1 and TRBJ2-1): KAGVTQTPRYLIKTRGQQVTLSCSPISGHRSVSWYQQTPGQGLQFLFEYFSETQRNKGNFPGRFSGRQFSNSRSEMNVSTLELGDSALYLCASRGTSGRNEQFFGPGTRLTVL.

V and J are TRBV3-1 (or the pseudogene TRBV3-2) and TRBJ2-3, with D possibly being TRBD2 (6 bases). Germline V lookup: CDR1 LGHDT, CDR2 YNNKEL (reference sequence). V was shortened by 4 bases and J by 4 bases, with 21 bases between the two germline ends. This CDR3 is 17 amino acids long. The CDR3 loop is CASSLSSGTQAADTQYF. CDR3 in DNA: TGTGCCAGCAGCCTCTCGTCCGGGACTCAAGCCGCAGATACGCAGTATTTT.

The gene calls are TRBV6-1 and TRBJ2-2, with unresolved D. This CDR3 comprises 16 residues. Trimming cost V 4 bases and J 1 base, with 13 bases left between them. Germline CDR1 and CDR2: MNHNS and SASEGT. The CDR3 protein is CASSALEVRNTGELFF. The CDR3 DNA reads as TGTGCCAGCAGTGCCCTTGAGGTGAGGAACACCGGGGAGCTGTTTTTT.